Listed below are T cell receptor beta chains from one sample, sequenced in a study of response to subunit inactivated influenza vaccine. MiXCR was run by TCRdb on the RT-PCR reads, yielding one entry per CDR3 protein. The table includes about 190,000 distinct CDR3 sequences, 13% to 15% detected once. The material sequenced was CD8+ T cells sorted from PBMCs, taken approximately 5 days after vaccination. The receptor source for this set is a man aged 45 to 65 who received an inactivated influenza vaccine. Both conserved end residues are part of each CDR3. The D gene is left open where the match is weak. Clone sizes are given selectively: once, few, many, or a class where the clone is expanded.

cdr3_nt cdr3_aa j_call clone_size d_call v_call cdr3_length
TGCGCCAGCAGCCCCACAGTTGACAATGAGCAGTTCTTC CASSPTVDNEQFF TRBJ2-1 few - TRBV4-1 13
TGTGCCAGCAGTTTAACCGGGACAGGAAATGGCTACACCTTC CASSLTGTGNGYTF TRBJ1-2 - TRBD1 TRBV28 14
TGTGCCAGCAGTTTATCCCTAGGTGGGCAGCCGAACACCGGGGAGCTGTTTTTT CASSLSLGGQPNTGELFF TRBJ2-2 - - TRBV28 18
TGCGCCAGCAGCCAAGACTACTTCGGACAGGGGGCCGGAGAGACCCAGTACTTC CASSQDYFGQGAGETQYF TRBJ2-5 - TRBD1 TRBV4-3 18
TGCAGTGCTAGAAACAGCGGTACAGATACGCAGTATTTT CSARNSGTDTQYF TRBJ2-3 few - TRBV20-1 13
TGTGCCAGCAGCGTAGGAGGCCGTGGTGTGGAAGCTTTCTTT CASSVGGRGVEAFF TRBJ1-1 - - TRBV9 14
TGTGCCAGCACCCTGACTAGCGGCCAAGAGACCCAGTACTTC CASTLTSGQETQYF TRBJ2-5 few TRBD2 TRBV28 14
TGCGCCAGCAGCTCGTGGGGGAGTGGGAATGAGCAGTTCTTC CASSSWGSGNEQFF TRBJ2-1 - - TRBV5-1 14
TGCGCCAGCAGCAACTTAGGGGGCTACGAGCAGTACTTC CASSNLGGYEQYF TRBJ2-7 few - TRBV4-1 13
TGTGCCGTGGGACAGGGGGCCACAGATACGCAGTATTTT CAVGQGATDTQYF TRBJ2-3 - TRBD1 TRBV10-3 13
TGTGCCAGCAGCCAATACGGGGGAGCGAACACCGGGGAGCTGTTTTTT CASSQYGGANTGELFF TRBJ2-2 few - TRBV3-1 16
TGCAGTGCTAGAGTAGTCGACGGGAACACTGAAGCTTTCTTT CSARVVDGNTEAFF TRBJ1-1 many - TRBV20-1 14
TGTGCCAGCAGCCTACGGGACAGCTACAATGAGCAGTTCTTC CASSLRDSYNEQFF TRBJ2-1 few TRBD1 TRBV28 14
TGTGCCAGTAGTATGAGGGACAGCTTGACCTACGAGCAGTACTTC CASSMRDSLTYEQYF TRBJ2-7 - TRBD1 TRBV19 15
TGCAGTGCTAGAGATCTAGACAGGGACACCGGGGAGCTGTTTTTT CSARDLDRDTGELFF TRBJ2-2 few TRBD1 TRBV20-1 15
TGTGCCAGCAGTTCCCTCGGGACAGGGGGGAATGAGCAGTTCTTC CASSSLGTGGNEQFF TRBJ2-1 many TRBD1 TRBV12-3/TRBV12-4 15
TGCAGTGCTAGACAGGGGAGTAATTCACCCCTCCACTTT CSARQGSNSPLHF TRBJ1-6 - - TRBV20-1 13
TGCGCCAGCAGCCAAGAAGTAGGACCCTACTACGAGCAGTACTTC CASSQEVGPYYEQYF TRBJ2-7 few - TRBV4-3 15
TGTGCCAGCAGCTGGGCTAGCGGGCAAGAGACCCAGTACTTC CASSWASGQETQYF TRBJ2-5 - TRBD2 TRBV13 14
TGCGCCAGCAGAGGGGGGCCGGGGACAGATACGCAGTATTTT CASRGGPGTDTQYF TRBJ2-3 few - TRBV5-1 14
TGTGCCAGCAGCGACGAGTACCAAGAGACCCAGTACTTC CASSDEYQETQYF TRBJ2-5 many - TRBV5-4 13
TGTGCCAGCAGTCCCACTCTTGGGTCGGATACGCAGTATTTT CASSPTLGSDTQYF TRBJ2-3 few - TRBV6-2/TRBV6-3 14
TGCGCCAGCAGCCAAGATCATCCGGGGAGCACCGGGGCCAACGTCCTGACTTTC CASSQDHPGSTGANVLTF TRBJ2-6 - - TRBV4-3 18
TGTGCCAGCAGCGCAGGACTAGCGGGAGGAAACAATGAGCAGTTCTTC CASSAGLAGGNNEQFF TRBJ2-1 few TRBD2 TRBV11-1 16
TGTGCCAGCAGCTTAGCCTGGGATGAGCAGTTCTTC CASSLAWDEQFF TRBJ2-1 - - TRBV7-6 12
TGCGCCAGCCGGACTAGCACCCCTAGCACAGATACGCAGTATTTT CASRTSTPSTDTQYF TRBJ2-3 few TRBD2 TRBV5-1 15
TGTGCCAGCAGTTTCGGGGCCCCCTACGAGCAGTACTTC CASSFGAPYEQYF TRBJ2-7 - - TRBV27 13
TGTGCCAGCAGCACGGACACTCTGTACAATGAGCAGTTCTTC CASSTDTLYNEQFF TRBJ2-1 few - TRBV5-5 14
TGTGCCAGCAGCTTAGCAGGTCCGGCGGATGAGCAGTTCTTC CASSLAGPADEQFF TRBJ2-1 - - TRBV7-9 14
TGCAGTGCTAGTGTTTTGGGACTAGTGGCCTACAATGAGCAGTTCTTC CSASVLGLVAYNEQFF TRBJ2-1 few TRBD2 TRBV20-1 16
TGTACCCGCAGAACCTCGACAGTCACGGCTGTTGGGTTCGGGGAGCTGTTTTTT CTRRTSTVTAVGFGELFF TRBJ2-2 - - TRBV2 18
TGTGCCAGCAGTCCCCCTCCCACTAACTATGGCTACACCTTC CASSPPPTNYGYTF TRBJ1-2 few - TRBV28 14
TGCGCCAGCAGCCAAGGAGGTAGCAATCAGCCCCAGCATTTT CASSQGGSNQPQHF TRBJ1-5 many - TRBV4-1 14
TGTGCCAGCAGCTTAACGGACTTGGACACTGAAGCTTTCTTT CASSLTDLDTEAFF TRBJ1-1 few - TRBV7-9 14
TGCGCCAGCAGACAAGACGACACCTTTACCTACGAGCAGTACTTC CASRQDDTFTYEQYF TRBJ2-7 - - TRBV4-3 15
TGTGCCAGCAGTTACTATCAGGGCTCCTACGAGCAGTACTTC CASSYYQGSYEQYF TRBJ2-7 - - TRBV6-5 14
TGCAGCGTGAGAGTGTACAGGGTTGCACCAGATACGCAGTATTTT CSVRVYRVAPDTQYF TRBJ2-3 - - TRBV29-1 15
TGTGCCAGCAGTTACTCGTTCTACTACGGTGACAATGAGCAGTTCTTC CASSYSFYYGDNEQFF TRBJ2-1 few - TRBV6-2/TRBV6-3 16
TGTGCCAGCAGAGGTAACGGGGGGGCGTTCCATGAGCAGTTCTTC CASRGNGGAFHEQFF TRBJ2-1 many TRBD2 TRBV11-2 15
TGCGCCAGCAGCCAAGGGGACTCCCAATTTTTAGATACGCAGTATTTT CASSQGDSQFLDTQYF TRBJ2-3 few - TRBV4-3 16
TGCAGCGTTGAGACCGGGCGGGGTGAGACCGGGGAGCTGTTTTTT CSVETGRGETGELFF TRBJ2-2 - - TRBV29-1 15
TGTGCCAGCTCACCGTCGTTTCTTAGGGAGACTAGCGGGCGCAATGAGCAGTTCTTC CASSPSFLRETSGRNEQFF TRBJ2-1 - TRBD2 TRBV18 19
TGCAGCGTCGAAGATCCTATCGTTCCTTTCTTT CSVEDPIVPFF TRBJ1-1 - - TRBV29-1 11
TGTGCCAGCAGTTTAGGCCTCAAAGGCCTTTCCTACGAGCAGTACTTC CASSLGLKGLSYEQYF TRBJ2-7 - - TRBV27 16
TGTGCCAGCAGCCTAGGCCGGGGAGTTAATCAGCCCCAGAATTTT CASSLGRGVNQPQNF TRBJ1-5 - - TRBV7-8 15
TGTGCCAGCAGTTATTTACTAGCGGGAGTCTTTTCCAACGAGCAGTACTTC CASSYLLAGVFSNEQYF TRBJ2-7 few TRBD2 TRBV6-9 17
TGTGCCAGCAGCTTAGCTTTACTAGTCGGCCCCCACAATGAGCAGTTCTTC CASSLALLVGPHNEQFF TRBJ2-1 few - TRBV7-9 17
TGTGCCAGCAGTTTAGAACTAGCGGGGCGTCAAGAGACCCAGTACTTC CASSLELAGRQETQYF TRBJ2-5 many TRBD2 TRBV12-3/TRBV12-4 16
TGTGCCAGCAGTTTACAGGGGGTCGCTGGGGCCAACGTCCTGACTTTC CASSLQGVAGANVLTF TRBJ2-6 few TRBD1 TRBV27 16
TGTGCCAGCAGAAACACGGGGACAGGGGACTCCTACGAGCAGTACTTC CASRNTGTGDSYEQYF TRBJ2-7 - TRBD1 TRBV7-9 16
TGTGCCAGCAGTAAGGGTGGGGGGACAGCAATTCAGTACTTC CASSKGGGTAIQYF TRBJ2-4 - - TRBV6-1 14
TGTGCCAGCAGTACCACCGAGACAGACAACTATGGCTACACCTTC CASSTTETDNYGYTF TRBJ1-2 - - TRBV7-9 15
TGTGCCAGCAGCTACGCGGGGGCGAAAGATACGCAGTATTTT CASSYAGAKDTQYF TRBJ2-3 - - TRBV6-5 14
TGCAGCGTTCCCGAAAATGAAAAACTGTTTTTT CSVPENEKLFF TRBJ1-4 - - TRBV29-1 11
TGTGCCAGCAGTGAATCCCCGAGACAGAACACCGGGGAGCTGTTTTTT CASSESPRQNTGELFF TRBJ2-2 few - TRBV25-1 16
TGCAGTGCTCACAGGGGCGCTGAAGCTTTCTTT CSAHRGAEAFF TRBJ1-1 few TRBD1 TRBV20-1 11
TGTGCCAGCCCAAAAACCGGGACTAGCGGTTCGAGGGGCACAGATACGCAGTATTTT CASPKTGTSGSRGTDTQYF TRBJ2-3 few TRBD2 TRBV6-1 19
TGTGCCTGGAGTGTTCTAGAGAACACTGAAGCTTTCTTT CAWSVLENTEAFF TRBJ1-1 - - TRBV30 13
TGTGCCAGCACCCTGGGGGGGAGGTGGAAGTTCTTC CASTLGGRWKFF TRBJ2-1 many TRBD2 TRBV12-3/TRBV12-4 12